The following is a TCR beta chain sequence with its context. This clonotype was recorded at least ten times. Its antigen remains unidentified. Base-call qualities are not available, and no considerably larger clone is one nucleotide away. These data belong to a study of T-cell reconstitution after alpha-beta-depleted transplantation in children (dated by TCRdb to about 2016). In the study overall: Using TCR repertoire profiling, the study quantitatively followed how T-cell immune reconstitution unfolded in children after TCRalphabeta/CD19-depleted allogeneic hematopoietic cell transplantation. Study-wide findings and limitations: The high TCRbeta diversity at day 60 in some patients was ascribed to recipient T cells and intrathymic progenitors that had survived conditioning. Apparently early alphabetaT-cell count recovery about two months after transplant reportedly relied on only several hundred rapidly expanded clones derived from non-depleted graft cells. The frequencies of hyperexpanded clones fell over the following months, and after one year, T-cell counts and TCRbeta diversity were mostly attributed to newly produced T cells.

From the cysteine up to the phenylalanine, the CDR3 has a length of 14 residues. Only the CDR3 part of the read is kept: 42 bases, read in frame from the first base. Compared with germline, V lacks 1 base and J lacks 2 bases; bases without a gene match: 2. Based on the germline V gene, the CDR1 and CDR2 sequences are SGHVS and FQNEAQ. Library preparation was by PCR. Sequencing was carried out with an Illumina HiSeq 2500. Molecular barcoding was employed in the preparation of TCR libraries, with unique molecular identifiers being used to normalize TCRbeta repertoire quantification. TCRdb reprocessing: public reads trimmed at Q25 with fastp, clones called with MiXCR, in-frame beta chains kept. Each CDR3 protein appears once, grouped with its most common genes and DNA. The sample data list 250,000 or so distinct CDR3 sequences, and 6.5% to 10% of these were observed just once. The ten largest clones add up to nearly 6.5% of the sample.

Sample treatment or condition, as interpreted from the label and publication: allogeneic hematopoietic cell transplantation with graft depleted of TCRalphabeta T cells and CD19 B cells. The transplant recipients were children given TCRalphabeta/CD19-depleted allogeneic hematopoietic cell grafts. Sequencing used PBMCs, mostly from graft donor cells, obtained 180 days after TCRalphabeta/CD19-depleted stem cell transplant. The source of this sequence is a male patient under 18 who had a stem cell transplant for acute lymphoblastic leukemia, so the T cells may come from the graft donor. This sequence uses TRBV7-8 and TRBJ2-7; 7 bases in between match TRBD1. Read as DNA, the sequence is TGTGCCAGCAGCTTAGTCGACAGGGCCTACGAGCAGTACTTC. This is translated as CASSLVDRAYEQYF. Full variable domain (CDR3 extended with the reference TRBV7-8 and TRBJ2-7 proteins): GAGVSQSPRYKVAKRGQDVALRCDPISGHVSLFWYQQALGQGPEFLTYFQNEAQLDKSGLPSDRFFAERPEGSVSTLKIQRTQQEDSAVYLCASSLVDRAYEQYFGPGTRLTVT.